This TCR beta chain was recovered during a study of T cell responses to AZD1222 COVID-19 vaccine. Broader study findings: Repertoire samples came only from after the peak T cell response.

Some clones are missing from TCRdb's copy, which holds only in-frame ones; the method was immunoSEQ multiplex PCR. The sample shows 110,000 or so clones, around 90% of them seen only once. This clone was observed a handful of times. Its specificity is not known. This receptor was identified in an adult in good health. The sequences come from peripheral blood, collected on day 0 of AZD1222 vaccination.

CDR3 residues: CASSLWQNTEAFF. CDR3 bases: TGTGCCAGCAGCTTATGGCAGAACACTGAAGCTTTCTTT. The chain couples TRBV7-9 to TRBJ1-1; D call uncertain. Looked up from germline, CDR1 is SEHNR and CDR2 is FQNEAQ (reference sequence). The CDR3 runs to 13 residues. V lost 2 bases and J 1 base, leaving 5 bases between the germline ends.